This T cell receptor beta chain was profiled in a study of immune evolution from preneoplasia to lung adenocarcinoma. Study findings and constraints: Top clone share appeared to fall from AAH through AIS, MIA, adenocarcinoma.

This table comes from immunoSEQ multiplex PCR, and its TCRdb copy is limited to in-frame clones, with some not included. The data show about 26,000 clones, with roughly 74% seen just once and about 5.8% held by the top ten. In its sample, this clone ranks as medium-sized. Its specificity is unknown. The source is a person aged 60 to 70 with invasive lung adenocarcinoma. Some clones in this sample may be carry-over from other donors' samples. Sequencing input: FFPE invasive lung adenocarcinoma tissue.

Here the CDR3 DNA reads TGTGCCAGCAGCTTAGATGGGAATCTTTACGAGCAGTACTTC. Translated: CASSLDGNLYEQYF. The rearrangement joins TRBV7-9 to TRBJ2-7, with D unclear. The V end lost 1 base, the J end lost 4 bases, and 11 bases lay between the germline ends. The germline V gene has CDR1 SEHNR and CDR2 FQNEAQ (reference sequence). The CDR3 is 14 residues long.